A single sample gave rise to the 22 T cell receptor beta chains below, sequenced in a study of PD-L1 blockade in urothelial cancer. Specified time point: pretreatment peripheral blood. The repertoire was sequenced with immunoSEQ multiplex PCR; TCRdb's copy has only in-frame clones and lacks some. Of roughly 50,000 clones listed, around 72% are singletons. The specimen comprised PBMCs, sampled around atezolizumab (anti-PD-L1) treatment. Receptor source: a man between 65 and 85 years old with urothelial cancer.

This clone was seen a handful of times. The chain employs TRBV9 and TRBJ1-5; D is possibly TRBD1 (5 bases). The CDR3 is made up of 15 amino acids. CDR1 is SGDLS, CDR2 YYNGEE, per germline. V lost 3 bases and J lost 0, with 10 bases in between. Here the CDR3 DNA reads TGTGCCAGCAGCGCCCAGGGTTATAGCAATCAGCCCCAGCATTTT. This gives the protein CASSAQGYSNQPQHF.

The genes are TRBV7-2 and TRBJ2-3, with 7 bases identical to TRBD1. Germline V gene sequence: CDR1 SGHTA, CDR2 FQGNSA. The CDR3 consists of 16 residues. The junction had 12 bases not matched to a gene; V was cut back by 8 bases and J by 1 base. CDR3 DNA sequence: TGTGCCAGCTCCCCCACAACAGGGGCCGGCACAGATACGCAGTATTTT. It codes for CASSPTTGAGTDTQYF.

The chain links TRBV5-6 to TRBJ1-5; TRBD1 aligns across 7 bases. The germline CDR1 and CDR2 sequences are SGHDT and YYEEEE. The CDR3 runs to 15 residues. J gave up 2 bases and V 4 bases, and 6 bases lay outside the gene matches. This CDR3 is CASSLQGGGNQPQHF. CDR3 coding DNA: TGTGCCAGCAGCCTGCAGGGGGGAGGCAATCAGCCCCAGCATTTT.

This clone was seen once. This chain links TRBV30 with TRBJ2-7, with 9 bases identical to TRBD1. Per the germline V gene, CDR1 is GTSNPN and CDR2 is SVGIG (reference sequence). The V gene end was trimmed by 4 bases and the J gene end by 3 bases; junction bases not matched to a gene: 4. This CDR3 has 13 residues. The CDR3 here is CAWTPGQGYEQYF. The DNA of the CDR3 is TGTGCCTGGACCCCGGGACAGGGCTACGAGCAGTACTTC.

There are a few counts of this clone. The V and J genes are TRBV28 and TRBJ2-6; 7 positions agree with TRBD1. Germline V gene lookup returns CDR1 MDHEN and CDR2 SYDVKM. This CDR3 contains 15 residues. V shed 5 bases and J 1 base; nucleotides not matched to a gene: 2. DNA for the CDR3: TGTGCCAGCAGTCAACAGGGGTCTGGGGCCAACGTCCTGACTTTC. Its translation: CASSQQGSGANVLTF.

The chain carries TRBV5-4 and TRBJ2-2; 8 nucleotides align to TRBD2. The germline V gene encodes CDR1 SGHNT and CDR2 YYREEE (reference sequence). This CDR3 has 15 residues. V was clipped by 5 bases and J by 11 bases; unmatched bases: 14. The CDR3 DNA sequence: TGTGCCAGCAGGCCCTGGGGGACTAGTGCAGGAGAGCTGTTTTTT. Protein: CASRPWGTSAGELFF.

The chain recombines TRBV29-1 with TRBJ1-2; weak D call: TRBD1 (6 bases). The germline CDR1 and CDR2 sequences are SQVTM and ANQGSEA. Trimming took 7 bases from V and 5 from J, leaving 11 bases between them. The CDR3 is 11 amino acids. CDR3 region: CSDTGSYGYTF. CDR3 coding DNA: TGCAGCGATACAGGGAGTTATGGCTACACCTTC.

The chain joins TRBV12-5 to TRBJ2-1; unclear D gene. CDR3 length equals 16 residues. Deletions cut 0 bases from V and 0 bases from J, with 9 bases between. Germline V gene sequence: CDR1 LGHNT, CDR2 FRNRAP. The CDR3 coding sequence is TGTGCTAGTGGTTTGGTATACAGAAGCTCCTACAATGAGCAGTTCTTC. Amino acids: CASGLVYRSSYNEQFF.

This sequence joins TRBV2 and TRBJ2-1; 7 bases line up with TRBD2. This CDR3 contains 17 residues. V was clipped by 5 bases and J by 4 bases; unmatched bases: 14. CDR1 is SNHLY, CDR2 FYNNEI, per germline. Written as DNA, the CDR3 is TGTGCCAGCAGTACCCCCCTGGGGGGGACGGGATACAATGAGCAGTTCTTC. It encodes CASSTPLGGTGYNEQFF.

V gene TRBV6-1 combines with J gene TRBJ2-7; 8 bases map to TRBD1. After removal of 4 bases from V and 5 bases from J, the junction contained 10 bases not matched to a gene. The CDR3 extends over 15 amino acids. Germline CDR1 reads MNHNS; CDR2 reads SASEGT. The CDR3 sequence: CASSAGTGGQNEQYF. In nucleotides, the CDR3 is TGTGCCAGCAGTGCGGGGACAGGTGGGCAAAACGAGCAGTACTTC.

V usage is TRBV4-3 and J usage is TRBJ2-3; D is ambiguous. Germline CDR1 LGHNA, CDR2 YSLEER. The CDR3 spans 14 residues. V was trimmed by 3 bases and J by 2 bases, leaving 9 bases between them. The CDR3 DNA reads TGCGCCAGCAGCCAGGAGCTATTCACAGATACGCAGTATTTT. Amino acid sequence: CASSQELFTDTQYF.

The count of this clone is one. The chain links TRBV5-4 to TRBJ2-2; TRBD1 is a possible D gene (7 bases). Germline loops: CDR1 SGHNT, CDR2 YYREEE (reference sequence). The CDR3 runs 15 residues. V was pared by 5 bases and J by 5 bases, with 16 bases between. The CDR3 nucleotides are TGTGCCAGCAGTCGACAGGGTGCGGGGACCGGGGAGCTGTTTTTT. Amino acid sequence: CASSRQGAGTGELFF.

In nucleotides, the CDR3 is TGTGCCAGCAGCGTAACGGGGGGACTCGATACGCAGTATTTT. It codes for CASSVTGGLDTQYF. The chain carries TRBV9 and TRBJ2-3; 7 bases agree with TRBD2. Germline V gene sequence: CDR1 SGDLS, CDR2 YYNGEE. This CDR3 spans 14 amino acids. J gave up 6 bases and V 1 base, and 5 bases lay outside the gene matches. Combining the CDR3 with reference TRBV9 and TRBJ2-3 gives the whole variable domain DSGVTQTPKHLITATGQRVTLRCSPRSGDLSVYWYQQSLDQGLQFLIQYYNGEERAKGNILERFSAQQFPDLHSELNLSSLELGDSALYFCASSVTGGLDTQYFGPGTRLTVL.

The chain has TRBV6-5 and TRBJ2-3; TRBD1 agrees at 9 bases. CDR1 MNHEY and CDR2 SVGAGI come from the germline V gene. V dropped 1 base and J dropped 4; count of bases not matched to a gene: 3. The CDR3 length is 15 residues. The CDR3 DNA reads TGTGCCAGCAGTTACTTCCGGGACAGGGCAGATACGCAGTATTTT. This gives the protein CASSYFRDRADTQYF.

The chain employs TRBV29-1 and TRBJ1-4; 10 bases are a match to TRBD1. Germline CDR1 is SQVTM and CDR2 is ANQGSEA. The CDR3 contains 14 residues. With V trimmed by 5 bases and J by 5 bases, 5 bases remained unmatched. CDR3 DNA sequence: TGCAGCGTTAGACAGGGGGCGAGGAATGAAAAACTGTTTTTT. This encodes CSVRQGARNEKLFF.

The rearrangement links TRBV5-6 to TRBJ2-5; D is possibly TRBD2 (6 bases). Germline assignment: CDR1 SGHDT and CDR2 YYEEEE. This CDR3 comprises 13 residues. V was pared by 3 bases and J by 4 bases, with 10 bases between. CDR3 sequence reads: CASSSQGGETQYF. The CDR3 DNA follows: TGTGCCAGCAGCTCCCAGGGAGGAGAGACCCAGTACTTC.

V usage is TRBV27 and J usage is TRBJ2-6; the match to TRBD2 covers 13 bases. This CDR3 is 18 amino acids long. Losses at the gene ends were 4 bases for V and 1 base for J; bases not matched to a gene: 4. Per the germline V gene, CDR1 is MNHEY and CDR2 is SMNVEV (reference sequence). Written as DNA, the CDR3 is TGTGCCAGCAGTTCAACGACTAGCGGGGGGTCTGGGGCCAACGTCCTGACTTTC. It yields the protein CASSSTTSGGSGANVLTF.

The chain has TRBV18 and TRBJ1-2; the match to TRBD1 covers 7 bases. Per germline, CDR1 KGHSH and CDR2 LQKENI. After removal of 2 bases from V and 4 bases from J, the junction contained 4 bases not matched to a gene. CDR3 length: 14 residues. The CDR3 sequence: CASSPEDRFYGYTF. Here the CDR3 DNA reads TGTGCCAGCTCACCAGAGGACAGGTTCTATGGCTACACCTTC.

The rearrangement links TRBV27 to TRBJ1-1; 7 bases map to TRBD1. J lost 3 bases, V lost 5 bases, and 6 bases had no gene match. In germline, CDR1 is MNHEY, CDR2 SMNVEV (reference sequence). This CDR3 region has 14 residues. The CDR3 protein is CASSQTGTDTEAFF. Written as DNA, the CDR3 is TGTGCCAGCAGTCAGACAGGGACCGACACTGAAGCTTTCTTT.

This chain uses TRBV5-1 with TRBJ1-4; 8 positions match TRBD1. This CDR3 has 14 amino acids. In germline, CDR1 is SGHRS, CDR2 YFSETQ. V lost 2 bases and J lost 7; bases outside the gene matches: 4. The DNA for the CDR3 is TGCGCCAGCAGCTTTGATACAGGGGGTGAAAAACTGTTTTTT. Residues: CASSFDTGGEKLFF.

V and J are TRBV10-3 and TRBJ1-2, with D perhaps TRBD1 (6 bases). CDR3 length: 14 residues. From germline, CDR1 is ENHRY and CDR2 SYGVKD. The ends were cut back, 0 bases at V and 13 bases at J, with 18 bases in the middle. The CDR3: CAISESKVQGMGTF. CDR3 DNA sequence: TGTGCCATCAGTGAGTCGAAGGTGCAGGGGATGGGCACCTTC.

The chain recombines TRBV30 with TRBJ2-2, with 8 bases aligning to TRBD1. Germline V gene data show CDR1 as GTSNPN and CDR2 as SVGIG (reference sequence). This CDR3 is built from 17 residues. Losses at the gene ends were 1 base for V and 5 bases for J; bases not matched to a gene: 12. The chain's CDR3 is CAWSGQGATRETGELFF. The CDR3 DNA reads as TGTGCCTGGAGTGGGCAGGGGGCTACCCGAGAAACCGGGGAGCTGTTTTTT. Together with reference TRBV30 and TRBJ2-2, the CDR3 gives the full variable domain: SQTIHQWPATLVQPVGSPLSLECTVEGTSNPNLYWYRQAAGRGLQLLFYSVGIGQISSEVPQNLSASRPQDRQFILSSKKLLLSDSGFYLCAWSGQGATRETGELFFGEGSRLTVL.